The next 21 T cell receptor beta chains were all read from a single sample in a study of spatial heterogeneity in lung cancer. TCRdb fed the 5' RACE reads into MiXCR, producing one record per CDR3 protein. The sample contains some 100,000 distinct CDR3 sequences, approximately 8.5% of which appear only once. Time point denoted: sample taken at primary tumor resection. Frozen PBMC, nontumor lung or tumor provided whole RNA, which was sequenced unsorted. Sequenced here: PBMCs, sampled at surgery. The receptor source for this set is a male donor with early-stage non-small cell lung cancer.

J is TRBJ2-1 and V is TRBV7-6; the match to TRBD2 covers 13 bases. There are 15 residues in the CDR3. The junction had 7 bases not matched to a gene; V was cut back by 6 bases and J by 8 bases. The germline V gene has CDR1 SGHVS and CDR2 FNYEAQ. CDR3 residues: CASSSRTSGGDEQFF. CDR3 DNA: TGTGCCAGCAGTTCACGCACTAGCGGGGGGGATGAGCAGTTCTTC.

This clonotype was observed a few times. V and J are TRBV5-1 and TRBJ2-6; D remains ambiguous. V was cut by 0 bases and J by 0 bases, with 4 bases left in between. The CDR3 is 15 amino acids. Germline V gene data show CDR1 as SGHRS and CDR2 as YFSETQ. Written as DNA, the CDR3 is TGCGCCAGCAGCTTGGCCCCCTCTGGGGCCAACGTCCTGACTTTC. Protein sequence: CASSLAPSGANVLTF.

The rearrangement joins TRBV12-3 or TRBV12-4 to TRBJ1-5, with D hard to call. The CDR3 loop spans 15 amino acids. V lost 7 bases and J 0 bases, leaving 13 bases between the germline ends. CDR3 in DNA: TGTGCCAGCAATTACCGGATGGATAGCAATCAGCCCCAGCATTTT. It specifies CASNYRMDSNQPQHF.

This rearrangement joins TRBV7-2 to TRBJ1-1, with D unresolved. The CDR3 is 14 amino acids. The germline V and J ends were trimmed by 1 base and 0 bases, with 6 bases remaining between them. Per the germline V gene, CDR1 is SGHTA and CDR2 is FQGNSA. CDR3 in DNA: TGTGCCAGCAGCTTAGAGCCCATGAACACTGAAGCTTTCTTT. Residues: CASSLEPMNTEAFF.

The sample holds a few counts of this clonotype. CDR3 sequence: CASSAGTDLGTGELFF. In DNA, the CDR3 is TGCGCCAGCAGCGCTGGGACTGACCTCGGCACCGGGGAGCTGTTTTTT. V is TRBV5-1 and J is TRBJ2-2, with D possibly matching TRBD2 (6 bases). V lost 4 bases and J lost 4, with 17 bases in between. This CDR3 is 16 amino acids long. Germline loops: CDR1 SGHRS, CDR2 YFSETQ.

This clonotype was detected a few times. The rearrangement links TRBV2 to TRBJ1-1, with 10 bases matching TRBD1. The CDR3 has 14 amino acids. V gave up 4 bases and J gave up 10 bases; unmatched junction bases: 9. Germline V gene lookup returns CDR1 SNHLY and CDR2 FYNNEI. In DNA, the CDR3 is TGTGCCAGCAGTGCTGGCCTTTGGACAGGGGGAGCTTTCTTT. Its protein is CASSAGLWTGGAFF.

At least ten counts were recorded for this clonotype. The chain employs TRBV20-1 and TRBJ2-7; D unclear. This CDR3 is built from 11 residues. The germline V gene encodes CDR1 DFQATT and CDR2 SNEGSKA (reference sequence). Deletions cut 6 bases from V and 3 bases from J, with 9 bases between. The CDR3 spells CSAAVIYEQYF. The CDR3 region has the DNA TGCAGTGCCGCTGTCATCTACGAGCAGTACTTC.

This clonotype has a handful of counts. The V gene is TRBV12-3 or TRBV12-4, the J gene TRBJ2-7; D is possibly TRBD1 or TRBD2 (5 bases each). The CDR3 runs to 13 residues. Trimming took off 8 bases at V and 1 base at J, with 12 bases between the two ends. Written as DNA, the CDR3 is TGTGCCAGCGTTCAGGGCGGGTCCTACGAGCAGTACTTC. This encodes CASVQGGSYEQYF.

The rearrangement joins TRBV29-1 to TRBJ2-3; D is unclear. The CDR3 is made up of 11 amino acids. Trimming took off 2 bases at V and 6 bases at J, with 6 bases between the two ends. In germline, CDR1 is SQVTM, CDR2 ANQGSEA. Here the CDR3 reads CSVEWSDTQYF. For the CDR3, the DNA is TGCAGCGTTGAATGGAGCGATACGCAGTATTTT.

The rearrangement uses TRBV10-3 and TRBJ2-2; 8 bases agree with TRBD1. The CDR3 runs to 12 residues. Losses at the gene ends were 8 bases for V and 6 bases for J; bases not matched to a gene: 2. Germline CDR1 is ENHRY and CDR2 is SYGVKD. The chain's CDR3 is CAIQGAAGELFF. The CDR3 DNA follows: TGTGCCATCCAGGGGGCCGCCGGGGAGCTGTTTTTT.

Ten or more counts support this clonotype. The CDR3 DNA sequence: TGCAGCGTTGAAGATCGGTTGACTAGCCGGGAGCAGTACTTC. Translating gives CSVEDRLTSREQYF. This chain joins TRBV29-1 and TRBJ2-7; 7 nucleotides match TRBD2. Germline loops: CDR1 SQVTM, CDR2 ANQGSEA. This CDR3 spans 14 amino acids. The junction had 9 bases not matched to a gene; V was cut back by 0 bases and J by 7 bases.

This clonotype has just a few counts. The V gene is TRBV7-9, the J gene TRBJ2-5; no firm D call. V lost 7 bases, J lost 1 base, and 10 bases lay in between. In germline, CDR1 is SEHNR, CDR2 FQNEAQ (reference sequence). There are 13 residues in the CDR3. The CDR3 nucleotides are TGTGCCAGCACCTTCGACATCCAAGAGACCCAGTACTTC. Encoded protein: CASTFDIQETQYF. The full variable domain, completed using reference TRBV7-9 and TRBJ2-5, is DTGVSQNPRHKITKRGQNVTFRCDPISEHNRLYWYRQTLGQGPEFLTYFQNEAQLEKSRLLSDRFSAERPKGSFSTLEIQRTEQGDSAMYLCASTFDIQETQYFGPGTRLLVL.

In its sample, this clonotype was seen many times. The chain uses TRBV6-2 or TRBV6-3 and TRBJ1-5; a weak D match, TRBD1 (5 bases). V was clipped by 2 bases and J by 6 bases, with 11 bases between them. This CDR3 is built from 14 residues. Looked up from germline, CDR1 is MNHEY and CDR2 is SVGEGT. This CDR3 reads CASSYGGFGQPQHF. The CDR3, as DNA: TGTGCCAGCAGTTACGGGGGTTTCGGTCAGCCCCAGCATTTT.

This clonotype was seen ten or more times. The gene calls are TRBV4-3 and TRBJ2-3; D is uncertain. The ends were cut back, 5 bases at V and 2 bases at J, with 14 bases in the middle. CDR1 LGHNA and CDR2 YSLEER come from the germline V gene. This CDR3 contains 15 residues. CDR3 sequence reads: CASSKRLDFTDTQYF. For the CDR3, the DNA is TGCGCCAGCAGCAAACGGCTCGATTTCACAGATACGCAGTATTTT.

The chain carries TRBV5-1 and TRBJ2-3, with a possible D match to TRBD1 (5 bases). The CDR3 contains 15 residues. V was clipped by 0 bases and J by 2 bases, with 10 bases between them. Germline V gene data show CDR1 as SGHRS and CDR2 as YFSETQ. The chain's CDR3 is CASSLDYRLTDTQYF. The CDR3 DNA sequence: TGCGCCAGCAGCTTGGATTACAGGCTCACAGATACGCAGTATTTT.

The sample holds many counts of this clonotype. The genes are TRBV12-3 or TRBV12-4 and TRBJ1-6; D is unresolved. The CDR3 consists of 13 residues. Trimming removed 5 bases from V and 8 bases from J, with 10 bases in between. CDR3 DNA: TGTGCCAGCAGTCGGAAGGGCGATTCACCCCTCCACTTT. Amino acid sequence: CASSRKGDSPLHF.

This clonotype was observed many times. In nucleotides, the CDR3 is TGTGCCAGCAGCTTAGGACAGGCGGTCCAAGAGACCCAGTACTTC. This translates into CASSLGQAVQETQYF. This sequence joins TRBV11-2 and TRBJ2-5, with a tentative D call TRBD1 (6 bases). V lost 1 base, J lost 1 base, and 10 bases lay in between. The CDR3 spans 15 residues. Per germline, CDR1 SGHAT and CDR2 FQNNGV.

This clonotype occurred a few times. This rearrangement joins TRBV4-3 to TRBJ2-2; D may be TRBD2 (5 bases). The length of the CDR3 is 16 residues. With 0 bases removed from V and 2 bases from J, the gap between germline ends came to 10 bases. Germline V gene sequence: CDR1 LGHNA, CDR2 YSLEER. The CDR3 loop is CASSQDQAANTGELFF. Written as DNA, the CDR3 is TGCGCCAGCAGCCAAGATCAAGCGGCTAACACCGGGGAGCTGTTTTTT.

V and J are TRBV12-3 or TRBV12-4 and TRBJ2-2, with D possibly being TRBD1 (5 bases). The CDR3 has 15 residues. Trimming took 5 bases from V and 2 from J, leaving 12 bases between them. CDR3 residues: CASSPRTRNTGELFF. DNA for the CDR3: TGTGCCAGCAGTCCTCGGACACGAAACACCGGGGAGCTGTTTTTT.

This clonotype was found a few times. This rearrangement joins TRBV29-1 to TRBJ1-3, with TRBD1 matching 7 bases. This CDR3 contains 16 residues. V shed 4 bases, J shed 1 base, and the junction held 10 bases outside the gene matches. Germline values: CDR1 SQVTM, CDR2 ANQGSEA. CDR3 sequence: CSVAMTGTESGNTIYF. The CDR3 DNA reads as TGCAGCGTTGCGATGACAGGGACAGAATCTGGAAACACCATATATTTT.

This clonotype was observed at least ten times. The rearrangement links TRBV3-1 to TRBJ1-1; D gene uncertain. This CDR3 has 15 residues. V was pared by 0 bases and J by 1 base, with 9 bases between. Germline assignment: CDR1 LGHDT and CDR2 YNNKEL (reference sequence). The CDR3 sequence: CASSQDSRSNTEAFF. For the CDR3, the DNA is TGTGCCAGCAGCCAAGATTCCAGGTCGAACACTGAAGCTTTCTTT.